Given below is one T cell receptor (beta chain) in context. The antigen remains unidentified. V lost 2 bases, J lost 4 bases, and 8 bases lay in between. CDR3 length: 13 residues. Germline CDR1 and CDR2: SEHNR and FQNEAQ (reference sequence). TCRdb's copy holds only in-frame clones and misses some; the assay was immunoSEQ multiplex PCR. The profile shows over 150,000 clones, roughly 90% of them singletons. The data were taken from a study of T cell responses to AZD1222 COVID-19 vaccine. Study outcomes and limitations: Dominant CD4 TCR responses targeted spike regions 160-218 and 743-854.

This chain joins TRBV7-9 and TRBJ2-5; D ambiguous. This sample comprised peripheral blood, obtained on day 0 of AZD1222 vaccination. This receptor was taken from an adult in good health. CDR3 coding DNA: TGTGCCAGCAGCTTAATCCAAGGAGAGACCCAGTACTTC. It yields the protein CASSLIQGETQYF.